Listed below are T cell receptor beta chains from one sample, sequenced in a study of blood T cell repertoires in COVID-19. Some clones are missing from TCRdb's copy, which holds only in-frame ones; the method was immunoSEQ multiplex PCR. Seen here are around 160,000 clones, around four fifths observed once, and the top ten hold approximately 40%. Sequenced: peripheral blood. The receptors come from a human donor in a cohort sampled during active COVID-19. Each CDR3 is given with its conserved first and last residue. Fields, in order: D gene, clone size, V gene, J gene, CDR3 DNA, CDR3 protein. The D gene is left open where the match is weak. Some rows mark clone size as missing; the rest say once, few, many or name a class of expanded clone.

D gene: TRBD1; clone size: NA; V gene: TRBV28; J gene: TRBJ1-6; CDR3 DNA: TGTGCCAGCAGTTCCGGGCCGGGGACAGCACGTTCACCCCTCCACTTT; CDR3 protein: CASSSGPGTARSPLHF
D gene: NA; clone size: NA; V gene: TRBV4-2; J gene: TRBJ2-1; CDR3 DNA: TGTGCCAGCAGCCAACTGGGGCCCCCGGGTAATGAGCAGTTCTTC; CDR3 protein: CASSQLGPPGNEQFF
D gene: NA; clone size: NA; V gene: TRBV2; J gene: TRBJ2-1; CDR3 DNA: TGTGCCAGCACCCCCCAAGGACAGACACCCAATGAGCAGTTCTTC; CDR3 protein: CASTPQGQTPNEQFF
D gene: NA; clone size: NA; V gene: TRBV29-1; J gene: TRBJ1-4; CDR3 DNA: TGCAGCGCTGCTGGCGGGGGCCTAGCTAATGAAAAACTGTTTTTT; CDR3 protein: CSAAGGGLANEKLFF
D gene: NA; clone size: NA; V gene: TRBV7-2; J gene: TRBJ2-1; CDR3 DNA: TGTGCCAGCACGCGGGCAGTCTACAATGAGCAGTTCTTC; CDR3 protein: CASTRAVYNEQFF
D gene: NA; clone size: NA; V gene: TRBV18; J gene: TRBJ1-1; CDR3 DNA: TGTGCCAGCTCACCACGGGGAGCAGGGAACACTGAAGCTTTCTTT; CDR3 protein: CASSPRGAGNTEAFF
D gene: TRBD2; clone size: NA; V gene: TRBV10-3; J gene: TRBJ2-3; CDR3 DNA: TGTGCCATCAGTGAGACTAGCGGAAGCACAGATACGCAGTATTTT; CDR3 protein: CAISETSGSTDTQYF
D gene: NA; clone size: few; V gene: TRBV5-1; J gene: TRBJ2-7; CDR3 DNA: TGCGCCAGCAGCTTCAATTCCGGCTCCTACGAGCAGTACTTC; CDR3 protein: CASSFNSGSYEQYF
D gene: NA; clone size: NA; V gene: TRBV7-2; J gene: TRBJ1-3; CDR3 DNA: TGTGCCAGCAGCTCTGCCACAGGGCCTGGAAACACCATATATTTT; CDR3 protein: CASSSATGPGNTIYF
D gene: TRBD1; clone size: few; V gene: TRBV5-1; J gene: TRBJ2-2; CDR3 DNA: TGCGCCAGCAGCACCACAGGGGCTGGCACCGGGGAGCTGTTTTTT; CDR3 protein: CASSTTGAGTGELFF
D gene: NA; clone size: NA; V gene: TRBV5-4; J gene: TRBJ2-5; CDR3 DNA: TGTGCCAGCAGCTTATCTGGCGGGTACCAAGAGACCCAGTACTTC; CDR3 protein: CASSLSGGYQETQYF
D gene: NA; clone size: NA; V gene: TRBV6-2/TRBV6-3; J gene: TRBJ1-2; CDR3 DNA: TGTGCCAGCAGTAGAAGCCGACAGCGGGCCTATGGCTACACCTTC; CDR3 protein: CASSRSRQRAYGYTF
D gene: TRBD1; clone size: NA; V gene: TRBV20-1; J gene: TRBJ1-2; CDR3 DNA: TGCAGTGCAAGGACAGGGAGAGGCTACACCTTC; CDR3 protein: CSARTGRGYTF
D gene: NA; clone size: once; V gene: TRBV9; J gene: TRBJ2-4; CDR3 DNA: TGTGCCAGCAGCACCGCGGGTGGGGGGGCCAAAAACATTCAGTACTTC; CDR3 protein: CASSTAGGGAKNIQYF
D gene: TRBD1; clone size: few; V gene: TRBV12-3/TRBV12-4; J gene: TRBJ1-2; CDR3 DNA: TGTGCCAGCAGTCTAAGGACAGGGACTGGCTACACCTTC; CDR3 protein: CASSLRTGTGYTF
D gene: NA; clone size: NA; V gene: TRBV5-6; J gene: TRBJ1-1; CDR3 DNA: TGTGCCAGCAGCTTTTCCTACGGGTGGAACACTGAAGCTTTCTTT; CDR3 protein: CASSFSYGWNTEAFF
D gene: TRBD1; clone size: once; V gene: TRBV6-2/TRBV6-3; J gene: TRBJ1-5; CDR3 DNA: TGTGCCAGCAGCGGACAGGGGGTGACCAATCAGCCCCAGCATTTT; CDR3 protein: CASSGQGVTNQPQHF
D gene: NA; clone size: once; V gene: TRBV30; J gene: TRBJ2-5; CDR3 DNA: TGTGCCTGGAGCGGGGAGACCCAGTACTTC; CDR3 protein: CAWSGETQYF
D gene: TRBD1; clone size: NA; V gene: TRBV5-4; J gene: TRBJ2-2; CDR3 DNA: TGTGCCAGCAGCTTGAAGAGGGACAGAAACACCGGGGAGCTGTTTTTT; CDR3 protein: CASSLKRDRNTGELFF
D gene: TRBD1; clone size: NA; V gene: TRBV7-6; J gene: TRBJ2-5; CDR3 DNA: TGTGCCAGCAGCTTAGCGCCCGGACAGGGGGAGACCCAGTACTTC; CDR3 protein: CASSLAPGQGETQYF
D gene: NA; clone size: NA; V gene: TRBV4-1; J gene: TRBJ1-4; CDR3 DNA: TGCGCCAGCAGGTCGGGGGACCCCGGCCAAAAACTGTTTTTT; CDR3 protein: CASRSGDPGQKLFF
D gene: TRBD1; clone size: NA; V gene: TRBV7-9; J gene: TRBJ1-6; CDR3 DNA: TGTGCCAGCAGCACGACAGGGAGTTCACCCCTCCACTTT; CDR3 protein: CASSTTGSSPLHF